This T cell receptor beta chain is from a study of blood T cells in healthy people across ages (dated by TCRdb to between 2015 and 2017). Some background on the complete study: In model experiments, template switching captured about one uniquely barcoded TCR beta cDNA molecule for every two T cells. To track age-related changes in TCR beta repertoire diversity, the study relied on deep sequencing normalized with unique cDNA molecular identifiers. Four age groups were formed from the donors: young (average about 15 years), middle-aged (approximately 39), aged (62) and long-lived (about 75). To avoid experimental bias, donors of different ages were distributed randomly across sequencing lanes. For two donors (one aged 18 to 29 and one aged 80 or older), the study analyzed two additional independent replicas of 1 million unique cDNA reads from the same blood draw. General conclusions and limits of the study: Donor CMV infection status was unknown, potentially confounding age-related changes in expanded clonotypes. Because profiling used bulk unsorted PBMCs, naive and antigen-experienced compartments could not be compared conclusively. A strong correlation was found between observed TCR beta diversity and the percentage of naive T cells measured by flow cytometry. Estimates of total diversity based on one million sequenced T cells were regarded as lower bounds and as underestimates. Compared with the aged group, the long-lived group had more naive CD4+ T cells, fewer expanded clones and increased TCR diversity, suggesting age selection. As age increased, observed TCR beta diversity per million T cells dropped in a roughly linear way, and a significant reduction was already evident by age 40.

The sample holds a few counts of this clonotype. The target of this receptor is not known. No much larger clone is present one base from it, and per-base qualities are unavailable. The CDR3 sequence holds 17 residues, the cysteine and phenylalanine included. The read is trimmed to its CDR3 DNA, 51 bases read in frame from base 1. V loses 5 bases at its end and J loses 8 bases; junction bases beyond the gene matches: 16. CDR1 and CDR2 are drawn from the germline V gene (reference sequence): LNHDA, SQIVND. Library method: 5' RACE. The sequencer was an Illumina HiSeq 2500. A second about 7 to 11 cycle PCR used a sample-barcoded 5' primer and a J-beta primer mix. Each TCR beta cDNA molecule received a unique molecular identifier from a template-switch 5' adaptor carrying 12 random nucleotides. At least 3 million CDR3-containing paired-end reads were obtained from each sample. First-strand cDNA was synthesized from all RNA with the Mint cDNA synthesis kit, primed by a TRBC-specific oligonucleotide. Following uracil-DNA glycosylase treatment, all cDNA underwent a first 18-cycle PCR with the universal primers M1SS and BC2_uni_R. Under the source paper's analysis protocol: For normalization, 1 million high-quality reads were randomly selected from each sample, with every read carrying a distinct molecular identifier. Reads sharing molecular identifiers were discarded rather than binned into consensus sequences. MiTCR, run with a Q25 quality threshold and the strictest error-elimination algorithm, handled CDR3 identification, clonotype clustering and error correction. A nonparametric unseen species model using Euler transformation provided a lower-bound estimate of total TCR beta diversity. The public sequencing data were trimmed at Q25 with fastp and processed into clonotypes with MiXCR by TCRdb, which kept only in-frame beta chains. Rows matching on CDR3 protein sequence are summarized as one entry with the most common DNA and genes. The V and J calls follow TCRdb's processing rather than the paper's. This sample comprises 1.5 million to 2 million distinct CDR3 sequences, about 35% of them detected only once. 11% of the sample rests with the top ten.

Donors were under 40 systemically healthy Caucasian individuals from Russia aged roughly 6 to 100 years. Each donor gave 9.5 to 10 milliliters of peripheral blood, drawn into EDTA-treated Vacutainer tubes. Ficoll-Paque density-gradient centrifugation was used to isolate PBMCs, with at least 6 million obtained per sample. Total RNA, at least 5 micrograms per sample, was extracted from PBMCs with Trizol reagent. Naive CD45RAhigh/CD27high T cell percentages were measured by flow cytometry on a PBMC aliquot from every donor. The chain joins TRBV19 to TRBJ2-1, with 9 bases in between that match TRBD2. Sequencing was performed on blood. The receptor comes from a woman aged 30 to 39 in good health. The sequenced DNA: TGTGCCAGTAGTTCCAAGTTGGCGGGGGGGCCATCGGATGAGCAGTTCTTC. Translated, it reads CASSSKLAGGPSDEQFF.